The source of this T cell receptor (beta chain) is a study of a mutant IDH1 vaccine in newly diagnosed glioma. For the study at large: Onset of vaccination occurred 4-6 weeks following radiotherapy alone, or with temozolomide cycles. Treated patients had a mean age of around 39 years and a sex split that was roughly 60% male and about 40% female. It was radiotherapy, temozolomide, or both that patients received previously, with most receiving both.

Time point denoted: week 35, safety follow-up. The vaccine gave 300 ug of a 20-mer mutant IDH1 peptide subcutaneously per dose. At weeks 1, 3, 5, 7, 11, 15, 19 and 23, patients received a vaccination, eight in all. With regard to this clone: Its antigen remains unidentified.

Method: immunoSEQ multiplex PCR; TCRdb's copy keeps in-frame clones and lacks some. The sample lists 30,000 or so clones; around 77% were seen once. CDR1 is SGHTS, CDR2 YDEGEE, per germline. The V end lost 4 bases, the J end lost 2 bases, and 8 bases lay between the germline ends. The CDR3 loop spans 13 amino acids. The V gene is TRBV5-8, the J gene TRBJ2-3; no clear D gene. This receptor was identified in a woman between 25 and 40 years old with glioma. Some clones in this sample may be carry-over from other donors' samples. This specimen consisted of PBMCs, obtained from a glioma patient whose treatment included an IDH1 peptide vaccine. The CDR3 spells CASSKGNTDTQYF. Here the CDR3 DNA reads TGTGCCAGCAGCAAAGGAAACACAGATACGCAGTATTTT.